Listed here are 13 T cell receptor beta chains from one sample, sequenced in a study of cytomegalovirus exposure and HLA in healthy donors. With 60 Vbeta and 13 Jbeta primers, the PCR was carried out. Produced via immunoSEQ multiplex PCR; TCRdb's table is partial and in-frame only. The table lists 300,000 or so clones, 84% of them singletons. The sample was PBMCs. The origin of the receptors is a woman in her thirties or forties in good health and CMV-seropositive.

This clone was picked up a small number of times. The CDR3 is CSTDRTGETQYF. The DNA for the CDR3 is TGCAGCACCGACAGGACGGGGGAGACCCAGTACTTC. The chain employs TRBV29-1 and TRBJ2-5; TRBD1 might be the D (6 bases). Between the trimmed V and J ends, which lost 8 bases and 5 bases, there was a span of 15 bases. Germline V gene data show CDR1 as SQVTM and CDR2 as ANQGSEA. The CDR3 has 12 residues.

The chain couples TRBV14 to TRBJ2-5; TRBD2 agrees at 13 bases. V lost 4 bases, J lost 13 bases, and 6 bases stayed unmatched. CDR3 length equals 13 residues. Per germline, CDR1 SGHDN and CDR2 FVKESK. The CDR3 bases are TGTGCCAGCAGCCCCCGAACTAGCGGGAGGGGGTACTTC. This encodes CASSPRTSGRGYF.

The chain joins TRBV7-9 to TRBJ2-3; D may be TRBD1 (5 bases). This CDR3 is built from 15 residues. Looked up from germline, CDR1 is SEHNR and CDR2 is FQNEAQ (reference sequence). Trimming left V 3 bases short and J 6 bases short, with 16 bases between. CDR3 in amino acids: CASSFPRTPVDTQYF. The CDR3 DNA reads as TGTGCCAGCAGCTTCCCTCGGACACCTGTGGATACGCAGTATTTT.

The gene calls are TRBV27 and TRBJ1-2; the D gene is possibly TRBD1 (6 bases). The CDR3 is made up of 15 amino acids. Trimming left V 0 bases short and J 8 bases short, with 16 bases between. Germline CDR1 MNHEY, CDR2 SMNVEV (reference sequence). The CDR3 coding sequence is TGTGCCAGCAGTTTATCTGGGGGCGTATCGGGGGGCTACACCTTC. Encoded protein: CASSLSGGVSGGYTF.

This chain links TRBV2 with TRBJ2-7; maybe TRBD2 (5 bases). From germline, CDR1 is SNHLY and CDR2 FYNNEI. Trimming took off 7 bases at V and 5 bases at J, with 18 bases between the two ends. The CDR3 is 14 amino acids. This CDR3 is CASTLRAGIHEQYF. CDR3 nucleotide sequence: TGTGCCAGCACGTTAAGAGCCGGGATCCACGAGCAGTACTTC.

The chain links TRBV30 to TRBJ2-6, with D possibly TRBD1 on 6 matching bases. CDR3 length equals 17 residues. V gave up 5 bases and J gave up 0 bases, with 17 bases separating them. Looked up from germline, CDR1 is GTSNPN and CDR2 is SVGIG (reference sequence). CDR3 protein: CAWRADRPYSGANVLTF. In DNA, the CDR3 is TGTGCCTGGCGTGCCGACAGGCCCTACTCTGGGGCCAACGTCCTGACTTTC.

The chain's CDR3 is CASSSGQYTEAFF. The CDR3, as DNA: TGTGCCAGCAGTTCGGGACAGTACACTGAAGCTTTCTTT. J is TRBJ1-1 and V is TRBV6-5; 7 bases are a match to TRBD1. CDR3 length: 13 residues. The V and J ends lost 4 bases and 3 bases, in that order; junction bases with no gene match: 2. CDR1 is MNHEY and CDR2 is SVGAGI in the germline V gene.

The chain recombines TRBV30 with TRBJ1-5; tentatively, D is TRBD1 (6 bases). The CDR3 runs to 15 residues. Germline lookup yields CDR1 GTSNPN and CDR2 SVGIG (reference sequence). The germline V and J ends were trimmed by 3 bases and 1 base, with 13 bases remaining between them. The CDR3 reads CAWSYGGASNQPQHF. The CDR3 DNA sequence: TGTGCCTGGAGCTATGGGGGCGCGAGCAATCAGCCCCAGCATTTT.

J is TRBJ1-1 and V is TRBV5-4; unclear D gene. V was clipped by 2 bases and J by 6 bases, with 8 bases between them. CDR1 SGHNT and CDR2 YYREEE come from the germline V gene (reference sequence). The CDR3 extends over 12 amino acids. As DNA, the CDR3 is TGTGCCAGCAGCTTCGGGGATTCTGAAGCTTTCTTT. This encodes CASSFGDSEAFF.

This chain joins TRBV28 and TRBJ1-2, with a weak D call TRBD1 (6 bases). The germline V and J ends were trimmed by 3 bases and 1 base, with 9 bases remaining between them. The CDR3 is 14 amino acids. The V gene's germline CDR1 is MDHEN and CDR2 SYDVKM. The CDR3 DNA reads as TGTGCCAGCAGTTTCTGGACAGATAACTATGGCTACACCTTC. It specifies CASSFWTDNYGYTF.

The chain's CDR3 is CASSVGGAFNQPQHF. CDR3 bases: TGTGCCAGCAGCGTAGGAGGCGCTTTCAATCAGCCCCAGCATTTT. The gene calls are TRBV9 and TRBJ1-5, with no clear D. CDR3 length: 15 residues. CDR1 and CDR2 from the germline V gene are SGDLS and YYNGEE. Trimming cost V 0 bases and J 3 bases, with 10 bases left between them.

The chain recombines TRBV6-5 with TRBJ2-5; tentatively, D is TRBD2 (6 bases). Trimming removed 2 bases at V and 5 bases at J, with 12 bases between. The CDR3 is 14 residues long. Germline lookup yields CDR1 MNHEY and CDR2 SVGAGI. CDR3 sequence (DNA): TGTGCCAGCAGTTACCAGGGTGGGGGGGAGACCCAGTACTTC. Protein sequence: CASSYQGGGETQYF.

Regarding this clone: At one boundary the junction diverges from the germline segment, which might be a read error. CDR3 region: CSSSPPGLAGSGELFF. The CDR3 DNA reads as TGTTCCAGCAGCCCTCCGGGACTAGCGGGATCTGGGGAGCTGTTTTTT. V and J are TRBV7-9 and TRBJ2-2; 13 nucleotides align to TRBD2. Germline CDR1 SEHNR, CDR2 FQNEAQ (reference sequence). This CDR3 comprises 16 residues.